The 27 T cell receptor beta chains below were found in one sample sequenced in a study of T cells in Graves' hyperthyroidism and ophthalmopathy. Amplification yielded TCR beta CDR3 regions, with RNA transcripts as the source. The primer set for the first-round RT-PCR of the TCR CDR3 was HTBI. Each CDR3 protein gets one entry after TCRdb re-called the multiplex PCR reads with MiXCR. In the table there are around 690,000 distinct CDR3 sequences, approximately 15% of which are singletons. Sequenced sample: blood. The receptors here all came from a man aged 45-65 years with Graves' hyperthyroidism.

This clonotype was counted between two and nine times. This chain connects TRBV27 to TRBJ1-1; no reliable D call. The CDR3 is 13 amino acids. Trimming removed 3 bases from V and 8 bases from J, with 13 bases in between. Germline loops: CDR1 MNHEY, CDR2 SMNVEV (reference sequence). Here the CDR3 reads CASSFGRRREAFF. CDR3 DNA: TGTGCCAGCAGTTTTGGACGGAGGAGGGAAGCTTTCTTT.

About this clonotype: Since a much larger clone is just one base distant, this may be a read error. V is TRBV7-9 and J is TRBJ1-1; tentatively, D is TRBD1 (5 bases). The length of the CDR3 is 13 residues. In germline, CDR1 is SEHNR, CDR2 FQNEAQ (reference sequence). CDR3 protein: CASSWTKDTEALF. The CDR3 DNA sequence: TGTGCCAGCAGCTGGACGAAGGACACTGAAGCTCTCTTT.

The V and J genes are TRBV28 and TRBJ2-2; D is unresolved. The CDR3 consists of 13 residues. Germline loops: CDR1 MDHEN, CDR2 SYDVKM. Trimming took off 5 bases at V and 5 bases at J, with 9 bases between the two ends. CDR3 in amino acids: CASSIDFTGELFF. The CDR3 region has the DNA TGTGCCAGCAGTATCGACTTTACCGGGGAGCTGTTTTTT.

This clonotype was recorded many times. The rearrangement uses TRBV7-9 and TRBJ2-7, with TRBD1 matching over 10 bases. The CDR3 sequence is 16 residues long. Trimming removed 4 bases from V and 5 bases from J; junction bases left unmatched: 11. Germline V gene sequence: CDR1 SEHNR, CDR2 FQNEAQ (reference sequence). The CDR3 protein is CASSSPGQGIFHEQYF. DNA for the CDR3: TGTGCCAGCAGCTCACCGGGACAGGGGATTTTCCACGAGCAGTACTTC.

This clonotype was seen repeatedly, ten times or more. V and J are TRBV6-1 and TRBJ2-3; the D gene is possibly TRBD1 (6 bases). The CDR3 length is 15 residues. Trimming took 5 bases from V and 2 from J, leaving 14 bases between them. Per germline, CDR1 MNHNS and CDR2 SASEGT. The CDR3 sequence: CASSQQGLHTDTQYF. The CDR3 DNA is TGTGCCAGCAGTCAACAGGGCCTCCACACAGATACGCAGTATTTT.

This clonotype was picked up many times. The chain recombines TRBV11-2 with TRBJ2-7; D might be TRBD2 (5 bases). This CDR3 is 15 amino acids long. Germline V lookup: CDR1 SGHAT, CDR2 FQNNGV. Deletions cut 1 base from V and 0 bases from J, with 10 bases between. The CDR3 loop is CASSLVASSSYEQYF. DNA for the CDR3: TGTGCCAGCAGCTTAGTAGCGTCAAGCTCCTACGAGCAGTACTTC.

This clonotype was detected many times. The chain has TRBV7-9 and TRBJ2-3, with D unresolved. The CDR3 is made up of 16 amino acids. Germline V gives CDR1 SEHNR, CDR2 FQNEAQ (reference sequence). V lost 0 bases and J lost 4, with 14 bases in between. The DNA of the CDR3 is TGTGCCAGCAGCTTAGCGAAAGGTCAGCTCTCAGATACGCAGTATTTT. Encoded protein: CASSLAKGQLSDTQYF.

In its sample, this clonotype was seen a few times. CDR3: CASRQQGSKNIQYF. The DNA of the CDR3 is TGTGCCAGCAGGCAACAGGGCAGCAAAAACATTCAGTACTTC. The chain has TRBV3-1 and TRBJ2-4; a possible D gene is TRBD1 (6 bases). Trimming cost V 6 bases and J 3 bases, with 12 bases left between them. The CDR3 has 14 residues. The germline CDR1 and CDR2 sequences are LGHDT and YNNKEL (reference sequence). Full variable domain (outside the CDR3, taken from reference TRBV3-1 and TRBJ2-4): DTAVSQTPKYLVTQMGNDKSIKCEQNLGHDTMYWYKQDSKKFLKIMFSYNNKELIINETVPNRFSPKSPDKAHLNLHINSLELGDSAVYFCASRQQGSKNIQYFGAGTRLSVL.

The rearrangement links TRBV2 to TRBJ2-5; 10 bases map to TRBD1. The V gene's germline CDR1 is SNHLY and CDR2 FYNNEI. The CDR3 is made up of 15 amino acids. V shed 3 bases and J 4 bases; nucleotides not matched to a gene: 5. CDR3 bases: TGTGCCAGCAGTGAGACAGGGGGCTATAGAGAGACCCAGTACTTC. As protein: CASSETGGYRETQYF.

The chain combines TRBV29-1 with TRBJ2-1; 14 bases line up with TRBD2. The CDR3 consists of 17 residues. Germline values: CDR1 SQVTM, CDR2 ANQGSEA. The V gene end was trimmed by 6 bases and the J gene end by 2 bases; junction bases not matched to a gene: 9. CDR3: CSVSGTSGRGAYNEQFF. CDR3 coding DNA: TGCAGCGTCTCCGGGACTAGCGGGAGAGGGGCCTACAATGAGCAGTTCTTC.

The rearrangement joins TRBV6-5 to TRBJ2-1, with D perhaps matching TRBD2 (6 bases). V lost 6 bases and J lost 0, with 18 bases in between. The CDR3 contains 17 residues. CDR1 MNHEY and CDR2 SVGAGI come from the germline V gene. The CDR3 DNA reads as TGTGCCAGCAGCTACAGCGGGTTTTTAAGCTCCTACAATGAGCAGTTCTTC. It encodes CASSYSGFLSSYNEQFF.

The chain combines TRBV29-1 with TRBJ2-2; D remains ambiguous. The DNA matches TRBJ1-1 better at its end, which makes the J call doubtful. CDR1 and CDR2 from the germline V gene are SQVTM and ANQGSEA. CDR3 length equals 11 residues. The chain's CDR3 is CSVELRPGAFF. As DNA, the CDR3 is TGCAGCGTTGAGTTACGCCCTGGAGCTTTCTTT.

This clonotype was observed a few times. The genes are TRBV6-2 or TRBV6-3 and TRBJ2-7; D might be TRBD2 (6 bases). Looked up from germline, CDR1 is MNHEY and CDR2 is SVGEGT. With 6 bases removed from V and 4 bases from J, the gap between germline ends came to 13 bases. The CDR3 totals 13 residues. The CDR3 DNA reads TGTGCCAGCAGGGCGGGGACTTTTTACGAGCAGTACTTC. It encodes CASRAGTFYEQYF.

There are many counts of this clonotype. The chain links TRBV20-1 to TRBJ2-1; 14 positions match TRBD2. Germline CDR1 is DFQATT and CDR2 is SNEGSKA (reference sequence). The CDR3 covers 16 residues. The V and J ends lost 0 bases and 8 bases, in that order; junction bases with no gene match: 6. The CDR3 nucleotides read TGCAGTGCTAGAGATCCCGGGACTAGCGGGAGTTATGAGCAGTTCTTC. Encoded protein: CSARDPGTSGSYEQFF.

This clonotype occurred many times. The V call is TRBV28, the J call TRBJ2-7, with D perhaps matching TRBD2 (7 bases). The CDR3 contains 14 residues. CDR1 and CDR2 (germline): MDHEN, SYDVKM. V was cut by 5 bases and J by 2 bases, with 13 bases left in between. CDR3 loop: CASSTGLAAYEQYF. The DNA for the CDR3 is TGTGCCAGCAGTACAGGGCTAGCGGCCTACGAGCAGTACTTC. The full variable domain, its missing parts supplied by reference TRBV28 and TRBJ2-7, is DVKVTQSSRYLVKRTGEKVFLECVQDMDHENMFWYRQDPGLGLRLIYFSYDVKMKEKGDIPEGYSVSREKKERFSLILESASTNQTSMYLCASSTGLAAYEQYFGPGTRLTVT.

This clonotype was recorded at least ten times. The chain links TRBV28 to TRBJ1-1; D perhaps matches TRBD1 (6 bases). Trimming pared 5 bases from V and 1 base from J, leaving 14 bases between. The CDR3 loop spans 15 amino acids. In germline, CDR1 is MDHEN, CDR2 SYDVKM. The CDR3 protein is CASSPRYRENTEAFF. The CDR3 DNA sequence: TGTGCCAGCAGTCCCCGCTACAGGGAGAACACTGAAGCTTTCTTT.

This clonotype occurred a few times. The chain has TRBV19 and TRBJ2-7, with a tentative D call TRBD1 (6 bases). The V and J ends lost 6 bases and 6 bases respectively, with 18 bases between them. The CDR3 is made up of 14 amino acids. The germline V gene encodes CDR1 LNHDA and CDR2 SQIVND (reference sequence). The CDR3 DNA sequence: TGTGCCAGTAGCACGCCGGGACACTTCTCCGAGCAGTACTTC. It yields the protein CASSTPGHFSEQYF.

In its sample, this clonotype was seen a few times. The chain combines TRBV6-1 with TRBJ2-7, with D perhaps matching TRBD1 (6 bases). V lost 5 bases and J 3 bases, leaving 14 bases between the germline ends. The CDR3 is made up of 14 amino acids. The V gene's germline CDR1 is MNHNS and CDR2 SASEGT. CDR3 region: CASSRQGYLYEQYF. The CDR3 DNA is TGTGCCAGCAGTCGTCAGGGGTACCTCTACGAGCAGTACTTC.

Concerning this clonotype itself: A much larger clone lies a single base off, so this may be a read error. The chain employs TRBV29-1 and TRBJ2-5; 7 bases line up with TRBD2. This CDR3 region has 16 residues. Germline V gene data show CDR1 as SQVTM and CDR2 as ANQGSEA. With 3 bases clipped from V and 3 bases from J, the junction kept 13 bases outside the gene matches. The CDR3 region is CSVEGSGRSKEETQYF. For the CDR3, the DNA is TGCAGCGTTGAGGGTAGCGGGCGTAGTAAGGAAGAGACCCAGTACTTC.

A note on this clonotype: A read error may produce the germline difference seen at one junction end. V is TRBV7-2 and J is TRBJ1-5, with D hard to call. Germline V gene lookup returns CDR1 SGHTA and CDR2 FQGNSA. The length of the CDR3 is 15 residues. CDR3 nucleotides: TGCGCCAGCAGCCAAGTTAGGTCAGGCAATCAGCCCCAGCATTTT. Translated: CASSQVRSGNQPQHF.

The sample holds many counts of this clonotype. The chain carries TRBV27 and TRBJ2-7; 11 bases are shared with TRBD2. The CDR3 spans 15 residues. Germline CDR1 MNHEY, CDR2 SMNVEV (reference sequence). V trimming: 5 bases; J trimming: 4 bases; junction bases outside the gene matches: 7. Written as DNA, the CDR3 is TGTGCCAGCAGTCCTCAAGTAGCGGGAGGGTACGAGCAGTACTTC. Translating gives CASSPQVAGGYEQYF.

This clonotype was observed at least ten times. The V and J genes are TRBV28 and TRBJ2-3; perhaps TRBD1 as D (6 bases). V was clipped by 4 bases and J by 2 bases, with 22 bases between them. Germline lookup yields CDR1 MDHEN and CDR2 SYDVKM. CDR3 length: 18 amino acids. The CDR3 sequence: CASSSPDRFKLLTDTQYF. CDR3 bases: TGTGCCAGCAGTTCCCCCGACAGGTTCAAACTCCTCACAGATACGCAGTATTTT.

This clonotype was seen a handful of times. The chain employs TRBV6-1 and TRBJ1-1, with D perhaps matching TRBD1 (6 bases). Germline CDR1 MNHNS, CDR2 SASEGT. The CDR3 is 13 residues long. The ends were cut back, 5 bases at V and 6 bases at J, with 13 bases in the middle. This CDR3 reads CASSPPGGAEAFF. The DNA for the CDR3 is TGTGCCAGCAGTCCCCCGGGGGGCGCTGAAGCTTTCTTT.

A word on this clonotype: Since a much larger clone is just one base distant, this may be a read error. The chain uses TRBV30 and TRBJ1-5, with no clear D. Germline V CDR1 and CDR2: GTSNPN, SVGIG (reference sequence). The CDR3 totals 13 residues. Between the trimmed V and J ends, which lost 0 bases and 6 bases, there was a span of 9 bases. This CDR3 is CAWSVKGPQPQHF. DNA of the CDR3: TGTGCCTGGAGTGTAAAGGGCCCTCAGCCCCAGCATTTT.

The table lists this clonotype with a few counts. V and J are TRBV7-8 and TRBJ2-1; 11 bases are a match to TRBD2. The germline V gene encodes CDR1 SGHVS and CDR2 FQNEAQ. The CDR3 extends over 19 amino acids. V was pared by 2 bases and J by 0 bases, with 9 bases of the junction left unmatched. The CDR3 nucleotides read TGTGCCAGCAGCTTACGGGGACTAGCGGAACTTAGCTCCTACAATGAGCAGTTCTTC. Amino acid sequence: CASSLRGLAELSSYNEQFF.

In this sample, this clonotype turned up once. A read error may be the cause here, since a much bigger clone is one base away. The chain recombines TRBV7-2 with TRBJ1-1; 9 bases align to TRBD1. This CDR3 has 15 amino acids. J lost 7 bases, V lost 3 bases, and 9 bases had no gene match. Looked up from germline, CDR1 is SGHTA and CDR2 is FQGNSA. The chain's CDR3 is CASSFQQGAANEAFF. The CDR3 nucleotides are TGTGCCAGCAGCTTCCAACAGGGGGCTGCCAATGAAGCTTTCTTT.

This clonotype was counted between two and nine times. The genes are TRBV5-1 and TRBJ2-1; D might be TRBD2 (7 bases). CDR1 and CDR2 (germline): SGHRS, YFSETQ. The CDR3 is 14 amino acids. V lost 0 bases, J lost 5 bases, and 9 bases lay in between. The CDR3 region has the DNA TGCGCCAGCAGCTTGGGCGGGGGCCACAATGAGCAGTTCTTC. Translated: CASSLGGGHNEQFF.